This entry lists 32 T cell receptor beta chains sequenced from one sample in a study of response to subunit inactivated influenza vaccine. TCRdb independently ran MiXCR on the RT-PCR reads; one entry per CDR3 protein. The sample includes around 530,000 distinct CDR3 sequences, 12% of them seen just once. Sequenced here: PBMCs from blood, sampled on the day of vaccination. Receptors originate from a man aged 50-60 years who received an inactivated influenza vaccine.

The CDR3 loop reads CASSDSAGYEKTQYF. The CDR3 region has the DNA TGCGCCAGCAGTGATTCAGCGGGTTACGAAAAGACCCAGTACTTC. V is TRBV10-2 and J is TRBJ2-5, with a possible D match to TRBD2 (6 bases). From germline, CDR1 is WSHSY and CDR2 SAAADI. The CDR3 loop spans 15 amino acids. The V and J ends lost 3 bases and 6 bases respectively, with 17 bases between them.

This clonotype was seen repeatedly, ten times or more. V is TRBV20-1 and J is TRBJ1-3; TRBD1 matches at 7 bases. Germline V gene lookup returns CDR1 DFQATT and CDR2 SNEGSKA (reference sequence). J was trimmed by 1 base and V by 3 bases; bases with no gene match: 12. The CDR3 runs 17 residues. CDR3 protein: CSASHFGTASSGNTIYF. DNA for the CDR3: TGCAGTGCTAGCCATTTCGGGACAGCCTCTTCTGGAAACACCATATATTTT.

The V and J genes are TRBV3-1 and TRBJ1-2, with 8 bases lining up with TRBD1. In germline, CDR1 is LGHDT, CDR2 YNNKEL (reference sequence). The J segment lost 6 bases and the V segment lost 2 bases, leaving 14 bases of the junction unmatched. This CDR3 region has 17 residues. DNA of the CDR3: TGTGCCAGCAGCCAATGGGGGATTAACAGGGGGACGGATGGCTACACCTTC. It specifies CASSQWGINRGTDGYTF.

The chain has TRBV10-3 and TRBJ1-2; D is ambiguous. Germline V gene lookup returns CDR1 ENHRY and CDR2 SYGVKD. This CDR3 spans 11 amino acids. The V gene lost 10 bases and the J gene lost 2 bases, with 8 bases spanning the gap. The CDR3: CATPGNYGYTF. The DNA of the CDR3 is TGTGCCACCCCGGGGAACTATGGCTACACCTTC.

The chain recombines TRBV7-8 with TRBJ1-1; D is perhaps TRBD1 (5 bases). The germline V gene has CDR1 SGHVS and CDR2 FQNEAQ. The CDR3 has 15 residues. Trimming cost V 1 base and J 1 base, with 10 bases left between them. In DNA form, the CDR3 reads TGTGCCAGCAGCTTAGGTGGGGCGAGGAACACTGAAGCTTTCTTT. Its protein product is CASSLGGARNTEAFF.

This clonotype was recorded many times. The CDR3 DNA reads TGTGCCAGCAGTTTAGGGGGGGGGGCCAGGAATGAGCAGTTCTTC. The encoded protein is CASSLGGGARNEQFF. The chain combines TRBV12-3 or TRBV12-4 with TRBJ2-1, with D maybe TRBD2 (7 bases). The CDR3 is made up of 15 amino acids. V gave up 1 base and J gave up 7 bases, with 14 bases separating them.

This clonotype has more than one count but fewer than ten. The chain combines TRBV12-3 or TRBV12-4 with TRBJ2-7; tentatively, D is TRBD1 (5 bases). The CDR3 consists of 11 residues. V was pared by 8 bases and J by 7 bases, with 12 bases between. The CDR3 nucleotides are TGTGCCAGCGCGGCAGGGAATGAGCAGTACTTC. Its protein is CASAAGNEQYF.

The chain has TRBV10-3 and TRBJ2-1; TRBD2 matches 7 bases. The CDR3 runs to 15 residues. Germline CDR1 is ENHRY and CDR2 is SYGVKD. Unmatched junction bases numbered 11, after V lost 6 bases and J lost 6 bases. DNA for the CDR3: TGTGCCATCAGCCTGGGGGGGACTACATTCAATGAGCAGTTCTTC. Its protein product is CAISLGGTTFNEQFF.

This clonotype showed up just a few times. J is TRBJ2-5 and V is TRBV3-1; TRBD2 aligns across 7 bases. With 3 bases clipped from V and 1 base from J, the junction kept 5 bases outside the gene matches. The germline CDR1 and CDR2 sequences are LGHDT and YNNKEL (reference sequence). The CDR3 runs to 15 residues. The CDR3 region has the DNA TGTGCCAGCAGCCAGCCGGGAGGCGCCCAAGAGACCCAGTACTTC. It specifies CASSQPGGAQETQYF.

The rearrangement joins TRBV6-1 to TRBJ2-7; TRBD1 aligns across 7 bases. V lost 8 bases to trimming and J lost 3 bases; unmatched junction nucleotides: 10. This CDR3 has 14 amino acids. Per the germline V gene, CDR1 is MNHNS and CDR2 is SASEGT. CDR3 amino acids: CASGRTGDIYEQYF. CDR3 coding DNA: TGTGCCAGCGGACGGACAGGAGATATCTACGAGCAGTACTTC.

This clonotype came up many times. The chain joins TRBV6-1 to TRBJ1-4; no clear D. The CDR3 spans 16 residues. V was trimmed by 6 bases and J by 5 bases, leaving 19 bases between them. Germline values: CDR1 MNHNS, CDR2 SASEGT. The CDR3, as DNA: TGTGCCAGCAGCGCCATTCCCCCGACGGTGAATGAAAAACTGTTTTTT. It encodes CASSAIPPTVNEKLFF.

The chain joins TRBV7-8 to TRBJ2-7; the match to TRBD1 covers 8 bases. Germline CDR1 SGHVS, CDR2 FQNEAQ. The CDR3 loop spans 14 amino acids. V was clipped by 5 bases and J by 6 bases; unmatched bases: 9. CDR3 DNA sequence: TGTGCCAGCAGCCTCACGACAGGGGCGGCCGAGCAGTACTTC. Its protein is CASSLTTGAAEQYF.

The CDR3 spells CASSQGGALSSYEQYF. The CDR3 DNA sequence: TGTGCCAGCAGCCAAGGAGGGGCCCTGAGCTCCTACGAGCAGTACTTC. The V gene is TRBV4-2, the J gene TRBJ2-7; the D gene could be TRBD1 or TRBD2 (5 bases each). Germline CDR1 LGHNA, CDR2 YNFKEQ. CDR3 size: 16 residues. V was shortened by 1 base and J by 0 bases, with 13 bases between the two germline ends.

This sequence joins TRBV7-2 and TRBJ2-1; maybe TRBD2 (5 bases). Germline assignment: CDR1 SGHTA and CDR2 FQGNSA. The CDR3 contains 15 residues. The V gene lost 2 bases and the J gene lost 6 bases, with 14 bases spanning the gap. This chain's CDR3 is CASSLNLGEGNEQFF. Written as DNA, the CDR3 is TGTGCCAGCAGCTTAAATTTGGGAGAGGGCAATGAGCAGTTCTTC. Together with reference TRBV7-2 and TRBJ2-1, the CDR3 gives the full variable domain: GAGVSQSPSNKVTEKGKDVELRCDPISGHTALYWYRQSLGQGLEFLIYFQGNSAPDKSGLPSDRFSAERTGGSVSTLTIQRTQQEDSAVYLCASSLNLGEGNEQFFGPGTRLTVL.

This clonotype was picked up a small number of times. The genes are TRBV9 and TRBJ2-2; no firm D call. Germline values: CDR1 SGDLS, CDR2 YYNGEE. Between the trimmed V and J ends, which lost 0 bases and 0 bases, there was a span of 12 bases. This CDR3 has 17 residues. CDR3 residues: CASSVAQRTPNTGELFF. DNA of the CDR3: TGTGCCAGCAGCGTAGCACAGCGAACCCCGAACACCGGGGAGCTGTTTTTT. Looking up the rest from reference TRBV9 and TRBJ2-2 gives the full variable domain: DSGVTQTPKHLITATGQRVTLRCSPRSGDLSVYWYQQSLDQGLQFLIQYYNGEERAKGNILERFSAQQFPDLHSELNLSSLELGDSALYFCASSVAQRTPNTGELFFGEGSRLTVL.

The chain links TRBV20-1 to TRBJ1-5; TRBD1 matches 10 bases. This CDR3 spans 15 amino acids. CDR1 and CDR2 from the germline V gene are DFQATT and SNEGSKA (reference sequence). After removal of 6 bases from V and 1 base from J, the junction contained 6 bases not matched to a gene. The CDR3 is CSATRDRGSNQPQHF. Here the CDR3 DNA reads TGCAGTGCAACCCGGGACAGGGGAAGCAATCAGCCCCAGCATTTT.

The V gene is TRBV28, the J gene TRBJ1-1; unclear D gene. The germline V gene encodes CDR1 MDHEN and CDR2 SYDVKM. The V end was cut by 8 bases, the J end by 0 bases, with 1 base between. The CDR3 has 10 amino acids. DNA for the CDR3: TGTGCCAGCGTGAACACTGAAGCTTTCTTT. Translated, it gives CASVNTEAFF.

The chain recombines TRBV7-2 with TRBJ2-7; D remains ambiguous. The CDR3 spans 13 residues. V was clipped by 2 bases and J by 5 bases, with 10 bases between them. Germline V lookup: CDR1 SGHTA, CDR2 FQGNSA. The CDR3 DNA reads TGTGCCAGCAGCTTAACCAGATTAGACGAGCAGTACTTC. Translation gives CASSLTRLDEQYF.

The chain joins TRBV19 to TRBJ1-5, with TRBD1 identical over 7 bases. The CDR3 is 12 residues long. The trim removed 5 bases at V and 14 bases at J, leaving 9 bases unmatched. The germline gives CDR1 LNHDA, CDR2 SQIVND (reference sequence). For the CDR3, the DNA is TGTGCCAGTAGTCCCCCGGCAGGGGGTAAGCATTTT. This codes for CASSPPAGGKHF.

This clonotype was counted many times. The rearrangement uses TRBV29-1 and TRBJ2-3, with 9 positions matching TRBD2. Germline V CDR1 and CDR2: SQVTM, ANQGSEA. With 7 bases clipped from V and 0 bases from J, the junction kept 11 bases outside the gene matches. This CDR3 region has 16 residues. This chain's CDR3 is CSARRGSGGSTDTQYF. For the CDR3, the DNA is TGCAGCGCCCGGCGGGGTAGCGGGGGCAGCACAGATACGCAGTATTTT.

This clonotype was counted ten times or more. The V call is TRBV9, the J call TRBJ2-7; 8 bases align to TRBD2. The CDR3 runs 15 residues. Germline-derived CDR1 and CDR2 are SGDLS and YYNGEE. J lost 0 bases, V lost 2 bases, and 4 bases had no gene match. The CDR3 region has the DNA TGTGCCAGCAGCGTTGGCGGGGGGTACTCCTACGAGCAGTACTTC. Protein: CASSVGGGYSYEQYF.

This chain uses TRBV13 with TRBJ2-7; 8 nucleotides match TRBD2. Trimming at V came to 5 bases and at J to 2 bases, leaving 11 bases not matched to a gene. Germline CDR1 and CDR2: PRHDT and FYEKMQ (reference sequence). This CDR3 comprises 16 residues. This CDR3 is CASSRFTGLVTYEQYF. The CDR3 nucleotides read TGTGCCAGCAGCCGCTTTACGGGACTAGTCACCTACGAGCAGTACTTC.

This chain connects TRBV15 to TRBJ2-5; D is unclear. The CDR3 is 13 residues long. Trimming shortened V by 3 bases and J by 0 bases, and 5 bases separated the two germline ends. Per the germline V gene, CDR1 is LNHNV and CDR2 is YYDKDF (reference sequence). CDR3 in DNA: TGTGCCACCAGCAGTCAGGACCAAGAGACCCAGTACTTC. Translating gives CATSSQDQETQYF.

In this sample, this clonotype turned up many times. The chain couples TRBV14 to TRBJ2-1; TRBD1 matches at 8 bases. Germline CDR1 SGHDN, CDR2 FVKESK. The CDR3 spans 15 residues. The V and J ends lost 3 bases and 8 bases, in that order; junction bases with no gene match: 9. CDR3 DNA sequence: TGTGCCAGCAGCCACGGACAGGGTGGTAGCCATGAGCAGTTCTTC. It codes for CASSHGQGGSHEQFF.

The V call is TRBV19, the J call TRBJ1-6; D not resolved. The CDR3 is 15 amino acids. Between the trimmed V and J ends, which lost 10 bases and 5 bases, there was a span of 18 bases. Per the germline V gene, CDR1 is LNHDA and CDR2 is SQIVND (reference sequence). The CDR3 here is CATSGGRLDNSPLHF. The CDR3 DNA reads TGTGCCACCTCAGGCGGGAGACTGGATAATTCACCCCTCCACTTT.

Remarks on this clonotype: One base away lies a much larger clone, so this may be a sequencing read error. V gene TRBV12-3 or TRBV12-4 combines with J gene TRBJ1-2; 8 bases are a match to TRBD1. This CDR3 is built from 15 residues. The CDR3 region has the DNA TGTGCCAGCAGTTTGGGACAGGCGAACCGCTATAGCTACACCTTC. Translation: CASSLGQANRYSYTF.

This clonotype was found a few times. This chain links TRBV7-9 with TRBJ2-2; TRBD2 matches 9 bases. Germline assignment: CDR1 SEHNR and CDR2 FQNEAQ (reference sequence). The CDR3 extends over 15 amino acids. J lost 7 bases, V lost 0 bases, and 3 bases had no gene match. In nucleotides, the CDR3 is TGTGCCAGCAGCTTAGCCCTAGCGGGAAACGGGGAGCTGTTTTTT. It specifies CASSLALAGNGELFF.

This clonotype came up a few times. The CDR3 here is CASSYSGHEQYF. The CDR3 region has the DNA TGTGCCAGCAGTTACTCTGGCCACGAGCAGTACTTC. The V gene is TRBV6-6, the J gene TRBJ2-7, with unresolved D. Germline loops: CDR1 MNHNY, CDR2 SVGAGI (reference sequence). Trimming removed 0 bases from V and 5 bases from J, with 5 bases in between. CDR3 length: 12 amino acids.

V is TRBV5-1 and J is TRBJ2-5; TRBD2 agrees at 10 bases. V dropped 4 bases and J dropped 9; count of bases not matched to a gene: 18. This CDR3 has 17 amino acids. Germline-derived CDR1 and CDR2 are SGHRS and YFSETQ. Here the CDR3 reads CASSTTLAGEKVVAQYF. The DNA for the CDR3 is TGCGCCAGCAGCACAACCCTAGCGGGAGAGAAGGTCGTTGCCCAGTACTTC. The whole variable domain, remainder taken from reference TRBV5-1 and TRBJ2-5, is KAGVTQTPRYLIKTRGQQVTLSCSPISGHRSVSWYQQTPGQGLQFLFEYFSETQRNKGNFPGRFSGRQFSNSRSEMNVSTLELGDSALYLCASSTTLAGEKVVAQYFGPGTRLLVL.

J is TRBJ1-1 and V is TRBV10-3, with a tentative D call TRBD1 (5 bases). CDR1 and CDR2 (germline): ENHRY, SYGVKD. The V gene lost 3 bases and the J gene lost 5 bases, with 19 bases spanning the gap. This CDR3 spans 16 amino acids. The CDR3 region has the DNA TGTGCCATCAGTGACCGGGACCGCAGGATGGGGACTGAAGCTTTCTTT. This gives the protein CAISDRDRRMGTEAFF.

The chain employs TRBV27 and TRBJ2-3, with D tentatively TRBD2 (7 bases). The germline V and J ends were trimmed by 3 bases and 5 bases, with 12 bases remaining between them. Germline V CDR1 and CDR2: MNHEY, SMNVEV (reference sequence). CDR3 length: 14 amino acids. The CDR3 here is CASSLGGLRDTQYF. CDR3 DNA sequence: TGTGCCAGCAGTTTGGGGGGGCTACGAGATACGCAGTATTTT.

Turning to this clonotype: An end of the junction differs from the germline gene, which may be a read error. The chain links TRBV20-1 to TRBJ2-7; 11 nucleotides agree with TRBD2. The CDR3 is 16 residues long. In germline, CDR1 is DFQATT, CDR2 SNEGSKA (reference sequence). In DNA form, the CDR3 reads TGCAGTACTAGACTAGCGGGATTGCCGGCGGGGCGCGAGCAGTACTTC. Protein sequence: CSTRLAGLPAGREQYF.